The rows below give T cell receptor beta chains drawn from one sample of a study of blood T cell repertoires in COVID-19. The protocol was immunoSEQ multiplex PCR, while the TCRdb copy is restricted to in-frame clones and leaves out a portion. The sample holds 200,000 to 300,000 clones, approximately 90% seen once. Sequencing was carried out using peripheral blood. All receptors come from a woman aged 35 to 49 with acute or convalescent COVID-19. CDR3s include the opening cysteine and the closing phenylalanine or tryptophan. The D gene is left open where the match is weak. Some rows have no size entry. The others give once, few or many, or a class for an expanded clone.

V gene	clone size	D gene	J gene	CDR3 protein	CDR3 DNA
TRBV4-1	-	-	TRBJ2-2	CASSQDPPGGLHTGELFF	TGCGCCAGCAGCCAAGATCCCCCCGGAGGACTTCACACCGGGGAGCTGTTTTTT
TRBV2	-	-	TRBJ2-1	CASRVGLGADEQFF	TGTGCCAGCAGGGTTGGATTAGGGGCCGATGAGCAGTTCTTC
TRBV2	few	TRBD1	TRBJ2-3	CASSRDSPSTDTQYF	TGTGCCAGCAGCCGGGACAGTCCTAGCACAGATACGCAGTATTTT
TRBV30	-	TRBD1	TRBJ2-1	CAWSRNRGPYNEQFF	TGTGCCTGGAGTCGAAACAGGGGGCCCTACAATGAGCAGTTCTTC
TRBV30	once	-	TRBJ1-2	CAWGASHPNYGYTF	TGTGCCTGGGGTGCGAGTCACCCTAACTATGGCTACACCTTC
TRBV6-5	-	-	TRBJ1-1	CASSYLGYTEAFF	TGTGCCAGCAGTTACCTCGGGTACACTGAAGCTTTCTTT
TRBV19	-	TRBD1	TRBJ2-1	CASSPGTGLINEQFF	TGTGCCAGTAGTCCAGGGACAGGGTTGATTAATGAGCAGTTCTTC
TRBV5-8	-	-	TRBJ1-4	CASSFEQTNEKLFF	TGTGCCAGCAGCTTTGAGCAAACTAATGAAAAACTGTTTTTT
TRBV9	-	-	TRBJ1-2	CASSPGGGLGYGYTF	TGTGCCAGCAGCCCCGGGGGGGGGCTAGGGTATGGCTACACCTTC
TRBV6-4	-	-	TRBJ2-1	CASSDSERAGTYNEQFF	TGTGCCAGCAGTGACTCTGAACGGGCGGGGACCTACAATGAGCAGTTCTTC
TRBV3-1/TRBV3-2	-	-	TRBJ2-2	CASSLRGRFGELFF	TGTGCCAGCAGCCTAAGGGGCCGTTTCGGGGAGCTGTTTTTT
TRBV5-1	few	TRBD1	TRBJ2-3	CASSLEGTGTLADTQYF	TGCGCCAGCAGCTTGGAGGGGACAGGGACGCTCGCAGATACGCAGTATTTT
TRBV3-1/TRBV3-2	-	-	TRBJ1-6	CASSQDRGAAAFAYNSPLHF	TGTGCCAGCAGCCAAGATAGAGGAGCAGCCGCTTTCGCCTATAATTCACCCCTCCACTTT
TRBV4-1	-	TRBD1	TRBJ1-3	CASSDRTGMGSGNTIYF	TGCGCCAGCAGCGACAGGACAGGGATGGGTAGTGGAAACACCATATATTTT
TRBV19	-	TRBD1	TRBJ2-1	CASSKLPGQGFGEQFF	TGTGCCAGTAGTAAACTCCCGGGACAGGGCTTTGGTGAGCAGTTCTTC
TRBV24-1	-	-	TRBJ1-2	CATSDPFDGYTF	TGTGCCACCAGTGATCCGTTCGATGGCTACACCTTC
TRBV5-4	-	-	TRBJ1-1	CASSLPGHPEAFF	TGTGCCAGCAGCTTGCCGGGACACCCTGAAGCTTTCTTT
TRBV18	-	-	TRBJ1-2	CASTDVRNYGYTF	TGTGCCAGTACAGACGTAAGGAACTATGGCTACACCTTC
TRBV7-9	-	TRBD1	TRBJ2-1	CASSPGRDRDSGIDNEQFF	TGTGCCAGCAGCCCGGGAAGGGACAGGGATTCTGGTATTGACAATGAGCAGTTCTTC
TRBV5-6	once	TRBD1	TRBJ2-3	CASSTGQGNADTQYF	TGTGCCAGCAGCACGGGACAGGGAAACGCAGATACGCAGTATTTT
TRBV7-3	-	TRBD1	TRBJ1-2	CASSIQGADVGGYTF	TGTGCCAGCAGCATACAGGGGGCTGATGTGGGTGGCTACACCTTC
TRBV6-2/TRBV6-3	-	-	TRBJ1-6	CASSLTRQPNSPLHF	TGTGCCAGCAGTCTGACGAGACAACCGAATTCACCCCTCCACTTT
TRBV28	-	-	TRBJ1-2	CASTKYLSANYGYTF	TGTGCCAGCACCAAATACCTTTCAGCTAACTATGGCTACACCTTC
TRBV3-1/TRBV3-2	few	-	TRBJ1-6	CASSLEGPLHF	TGTGCCAGCAGTCTGGAGGGCCCCCTCCACTTT
TRBV5-6	-	-	TRBJ1-2	CASSLVDRFSNYGYTF	TGTGCCAGCAGCTTGGTCGACAGATTTTCTAACTATGGCTACACCTTC
TRBV19	once	-	TRBJ1-6	CASSPGGTPNSPLHF	TGTGCCAGTAGCCCGGGGGGGACACCTAATTCACCCCTCCACTTT
TRBV5-6	-	-	TRBJ2-1	CASSSPSFHNEQFF	TGTGCCAGCAGCTCCCCGTCCTTCCACAATGAGCAGTTCTTC
TRBV30	-	TRBD1	TRBJ1-2	CAFLRDSFYGYTF	TGTGCCTTTCTCCGGGACAGCTTCTATGGCTACACCTTC
TRBV6-1	-	TRBD1	TRBJ1-6	CASSETGTGFSPLHF	TGTGCCAGCAGTGAAACCGGGACAGGCTTCTCACCCCTCCACTTT
TRBV6-5	-	TRBD1	TRBJ1-4	CASSPDRGWEKLFF	TGTGCCAGCAGTCCTGACAGGGGATGGGAAAAACTGTTTTTT
TRBV2	-	-	TRBJ1-1	CAREELRGERAFF	TGTGCCCGCGAGGAGCTTAGGGGCGAAAGAGCTTTCTTT
TRBV19	-	-	TRBJ1-5	CASSITGFAINQPQHF	TGTGCCAGTAGTATAACAGGGTTTGCCATCAATCAGCCCCAGCATTTT
TRBV5-1	-	-	TRBJ2-5	CASSLPQGQETQYF	TGCGCCAGCAGCCTCCCCCAGGGCCAAGAGACCCAGTACTTC
TRBV7-9	-	TRBD1	TRBJ1-2	CASSGTGTGGESYGYTF	TGTGCCAGCAGCGGAACCGGGACAGGGGGCGAGTCCTATGGCTACACCTTC
TRBV19	-	TRBD1	TRBJ2-1	CASSAWSGTGAFDSYNEQFF	TGTGCCAGTAGTGCCTGGTCCGGGACAGGGGCGTTCGACTCCTACAATGAGCAGTTCTTC
TRBV7-9	-	TRBD1	TRBJ1-6	CASTKGTGRKALHF	TGTGCCAGCACCAAAGGGACAGGCCGTAAAGCCCTCCACTTT